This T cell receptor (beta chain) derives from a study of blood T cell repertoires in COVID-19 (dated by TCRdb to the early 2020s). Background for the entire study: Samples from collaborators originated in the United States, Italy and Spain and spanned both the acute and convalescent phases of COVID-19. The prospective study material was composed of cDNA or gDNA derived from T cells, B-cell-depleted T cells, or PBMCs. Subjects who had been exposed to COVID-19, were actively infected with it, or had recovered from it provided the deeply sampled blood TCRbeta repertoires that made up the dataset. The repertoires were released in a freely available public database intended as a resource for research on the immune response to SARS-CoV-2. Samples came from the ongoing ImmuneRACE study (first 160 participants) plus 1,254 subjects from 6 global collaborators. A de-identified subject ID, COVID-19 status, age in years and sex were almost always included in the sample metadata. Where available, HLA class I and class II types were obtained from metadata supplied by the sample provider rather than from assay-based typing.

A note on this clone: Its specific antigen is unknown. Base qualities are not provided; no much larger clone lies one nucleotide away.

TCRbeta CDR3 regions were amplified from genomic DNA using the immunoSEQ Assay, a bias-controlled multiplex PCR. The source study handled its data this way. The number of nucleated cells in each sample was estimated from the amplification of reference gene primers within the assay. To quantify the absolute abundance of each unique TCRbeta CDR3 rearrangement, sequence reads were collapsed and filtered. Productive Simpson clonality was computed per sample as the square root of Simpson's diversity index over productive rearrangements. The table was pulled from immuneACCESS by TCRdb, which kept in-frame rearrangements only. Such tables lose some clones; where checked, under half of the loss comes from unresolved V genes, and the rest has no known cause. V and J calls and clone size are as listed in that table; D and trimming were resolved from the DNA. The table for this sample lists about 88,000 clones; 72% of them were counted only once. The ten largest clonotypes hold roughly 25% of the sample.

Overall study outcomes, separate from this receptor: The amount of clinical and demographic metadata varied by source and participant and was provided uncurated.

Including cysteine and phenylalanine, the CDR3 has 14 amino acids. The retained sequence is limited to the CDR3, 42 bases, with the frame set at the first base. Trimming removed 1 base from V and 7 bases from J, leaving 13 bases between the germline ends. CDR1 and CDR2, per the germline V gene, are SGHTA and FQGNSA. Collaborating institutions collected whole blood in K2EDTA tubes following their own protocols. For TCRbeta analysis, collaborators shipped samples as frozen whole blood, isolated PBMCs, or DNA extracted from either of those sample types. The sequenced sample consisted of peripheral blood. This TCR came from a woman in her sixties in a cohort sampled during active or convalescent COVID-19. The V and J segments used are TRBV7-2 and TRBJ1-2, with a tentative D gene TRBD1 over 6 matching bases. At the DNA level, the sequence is TGTGCCAGCAGCTTAGAGGGGGTTAAAGGTGGCTACACCTTC. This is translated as CASSLEGVKGGYTF.